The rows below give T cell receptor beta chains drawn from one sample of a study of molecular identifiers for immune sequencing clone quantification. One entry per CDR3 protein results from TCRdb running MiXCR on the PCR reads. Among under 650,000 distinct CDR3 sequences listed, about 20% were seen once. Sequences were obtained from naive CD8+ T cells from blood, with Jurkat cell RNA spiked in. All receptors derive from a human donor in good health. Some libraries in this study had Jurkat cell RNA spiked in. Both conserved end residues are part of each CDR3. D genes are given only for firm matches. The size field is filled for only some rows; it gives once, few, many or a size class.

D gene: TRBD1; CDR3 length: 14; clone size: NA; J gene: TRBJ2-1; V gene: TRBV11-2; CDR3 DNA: TGTGCCAGCAGCCTCGGGACAGGCTGCAATGAGCAGTTCTTC; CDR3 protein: CASSLGTGCNEQFF
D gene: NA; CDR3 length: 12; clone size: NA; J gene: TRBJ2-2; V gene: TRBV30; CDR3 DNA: TGTGCCTGGAACCTGCTGTCCGGGGAGCTGTTTTTT; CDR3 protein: CAWNLLSGELFF
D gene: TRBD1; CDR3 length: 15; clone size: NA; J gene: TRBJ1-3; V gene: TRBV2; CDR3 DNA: TGTGCCAGCAGAGACAGGGTGGAAAATGGAAACACCATATATTTT; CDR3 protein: CASRDRVENGNTIYF
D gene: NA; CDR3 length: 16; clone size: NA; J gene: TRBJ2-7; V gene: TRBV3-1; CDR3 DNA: TGTGCCAGCAGCCAAGATTCGGCTCAGCATTCCCACGAGCAGTACTTC; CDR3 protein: CASSQDSAQHSHEQYF
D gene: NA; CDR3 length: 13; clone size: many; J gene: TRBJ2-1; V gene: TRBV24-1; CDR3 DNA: TGTGCCACCGGAGGGGTAGGGGGAAATGAGCAGTTCTTC; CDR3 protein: CATGGVGGNEQFF
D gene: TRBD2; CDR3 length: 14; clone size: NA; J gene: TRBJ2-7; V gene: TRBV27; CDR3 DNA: TGTGCCAGCAGTAGCGGGAGGAGGCTCTACGAGCAGTACTTC; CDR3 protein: CASSSGRRLYEQYF
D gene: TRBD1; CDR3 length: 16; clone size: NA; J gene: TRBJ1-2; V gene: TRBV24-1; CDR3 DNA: TGTGCCACCAGTGAGAGACAGGGAAGAGCTAACTATGGCTACACCTTC; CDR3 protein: CATSERQGRANYGYTF
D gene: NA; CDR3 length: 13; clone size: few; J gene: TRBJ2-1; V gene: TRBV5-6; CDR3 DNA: TGTGCCAGCAGCTTGGGGAGTACCTATGAGCAGTTCTTC; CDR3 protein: CASSLGSTYEQFF
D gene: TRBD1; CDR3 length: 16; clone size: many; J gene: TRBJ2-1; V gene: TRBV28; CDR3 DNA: TGTGCCAGCATTAACCACCGGGACAGGACCTACAATGAGCAGTTCTTC; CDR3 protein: CASINHRDRTYNEQFF
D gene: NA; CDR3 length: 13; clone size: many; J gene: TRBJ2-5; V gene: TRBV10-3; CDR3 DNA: TGTGCCATCAGTGAGTCCCCCAAAGAGACCCAGTACTTC; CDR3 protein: CAISESPKETQYF
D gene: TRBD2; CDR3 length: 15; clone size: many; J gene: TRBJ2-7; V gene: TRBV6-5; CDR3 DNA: TGTGCCAGCAGTTACTCGGGGCGGGGGGCCTACGAGCAGTACTTC; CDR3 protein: CASSYSGRGAYEQYF
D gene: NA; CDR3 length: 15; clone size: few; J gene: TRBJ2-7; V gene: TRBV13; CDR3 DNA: TGTGCCAGCAGCTTAAACAGCCTGACCTCCTACGAGCAGTACTTC; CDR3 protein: CASSLNSLTSYEQYF
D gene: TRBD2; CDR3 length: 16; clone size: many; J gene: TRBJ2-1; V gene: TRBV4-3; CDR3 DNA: TGCGCCAGCAGCCAGTTCGGGGGACTAGCGGACAATGAGCAGTTCTTC; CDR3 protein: CASSQFGGLADNEQFF
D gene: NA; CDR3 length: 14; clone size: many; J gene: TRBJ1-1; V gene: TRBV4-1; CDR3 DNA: TGCGCCAGCAGTCCCGGGCCCCTGAACACTGAAGCTTTCTTT; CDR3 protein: CASSPGPLNTEAFF
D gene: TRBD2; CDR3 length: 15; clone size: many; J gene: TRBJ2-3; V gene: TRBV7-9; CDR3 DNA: TGTGCCAGCTGCAATGGACTAGAGGGCACAGATACGCAGTATTTT; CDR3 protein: CASCNGLEGTDTQYF
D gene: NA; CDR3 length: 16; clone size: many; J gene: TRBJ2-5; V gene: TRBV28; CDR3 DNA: TGTGCCAGCAGTGTACCGACAGGCTCGTACCAAGAGACCCAGTACTTC; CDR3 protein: CASSVPTGSYQETQYF
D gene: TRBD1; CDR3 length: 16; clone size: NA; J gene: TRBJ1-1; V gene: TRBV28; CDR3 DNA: TGTGCCAGCAGCACCAGGACAGGGGCGCAACCGACTGAAGCTTTCTTT; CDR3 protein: CASSTRTGAQPTEAFF
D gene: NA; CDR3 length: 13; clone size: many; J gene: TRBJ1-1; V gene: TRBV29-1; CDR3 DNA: TGCAGCGCCGACGCAGGGTCGGGCACTGAAGCTTTCTTT; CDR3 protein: CSADAGSGTEAFF
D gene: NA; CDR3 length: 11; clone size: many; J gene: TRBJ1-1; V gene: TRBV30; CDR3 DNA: TGTGCCTGGAGTGCAGGAATTGAAGCTTTCTTT; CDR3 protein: CAWSAGIEAFF
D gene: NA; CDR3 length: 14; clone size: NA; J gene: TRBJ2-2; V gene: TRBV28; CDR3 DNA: TGTGCCAGCAGTCCGACGATGAGCACCGGGGAGCTGTTTTTT; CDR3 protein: CASSPTMSTGELFF
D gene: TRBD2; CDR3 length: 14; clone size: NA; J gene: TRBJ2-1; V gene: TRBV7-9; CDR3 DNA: TGTGCCAGCAGCTTAAACGGGGGGGCAGGTGAGCAGTTCTTC; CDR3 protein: CASSLNGGAGEQFF
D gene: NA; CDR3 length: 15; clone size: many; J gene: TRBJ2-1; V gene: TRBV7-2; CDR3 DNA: TGTGCCAGCAGCTTGTTAGGGGTCGGCTACAATGAGCAGTTCTTC; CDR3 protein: CASSLLGVGYNEQFF